The following is a TCR beta chain sequence with its context. Antigen: not known. The germline gives CDR1 SEHNR, CDR2 FQNEAQ (reference sequence). The CDR3 extends over 14 amino acids. The V and J ends lost 7 bases and 0 bases respectively, with 12 bases between them. Whole-study results and caveats: The TCR gene usage of tumor memory CD4+ T cells clustered together with blood and lymph node memory CD4+ cells and with lymph node naive CD4+ cells.

TCRdb passed the 5' RACE reads through MiXCR, listing each CDR3 protein once. This table holds 50,000 to 60,000 distinct CDR3 sequences, about a fifth found once. Cells sorted as Tregs were CD4+, CD25+ and CD127-/low. This clonotype was obtained from a female donor with breast cancer. This chain uses TRBV7-9 with TRBJ1-1; tentatively, D is TRBD1 (5 bases). Sample: tumor-infiltrating Tregs sorted from the breast tumor. CDR3: CASNFKGVNTEAFF. The CDR3 coding sequence is TGTGCCAGCAACTTTAAAGGGGTGAACACTGAAGCTTTCTTT.